This T cell receptor (beta chain) was observed in a study of HIV-infected patients and healthy controls. Germline V gives CDR1 DFQATT, CDR2 SNEGSKA (reference sequence). V was cut by 2 bases and J by 0 bases, with 11 bases left in between. The CDR3 is 15 residues long. No cell fractionation was done, so the repertoire covers all unsorted peripheral blood T cells. Peripheral blood, 2 to 2.5 ml, was drawn for RNA extraction. This clonotype has ten or more counts. Around 0.5 ug RNA was reverse transcribed with alpha and beta constant-region primers. Using multiplexing indices, alpha and beta chain libraries were generated apart by chain-specific third strand synthesis. One primer pair amplified all rearrangements per chain; each cDNA got molecular barcodes. TCRdb reprocessed the 5' RACE reads via MiXCR and lists one record per CDR3 protein. This sample has approximately 9,500 distinct CDR3 sequences; 5.2% occur once, and the top ten carry 13% to 15%.

The specimen was blood, collected before antiretroviral therapy. The source of this sequence is an adult with HIV infection. The rearrangement uses TRBV20-1 and TRBJ2-1, with D tentatively TRBD1 or TRBD2 (5 bases each). The CDR3 coding sequence is TGCAGTGCTAGAAATGAGGGGCCCTCCTACAATGAGCAGTTCTTC. It translates to CSARNEGPSYNEQFF.